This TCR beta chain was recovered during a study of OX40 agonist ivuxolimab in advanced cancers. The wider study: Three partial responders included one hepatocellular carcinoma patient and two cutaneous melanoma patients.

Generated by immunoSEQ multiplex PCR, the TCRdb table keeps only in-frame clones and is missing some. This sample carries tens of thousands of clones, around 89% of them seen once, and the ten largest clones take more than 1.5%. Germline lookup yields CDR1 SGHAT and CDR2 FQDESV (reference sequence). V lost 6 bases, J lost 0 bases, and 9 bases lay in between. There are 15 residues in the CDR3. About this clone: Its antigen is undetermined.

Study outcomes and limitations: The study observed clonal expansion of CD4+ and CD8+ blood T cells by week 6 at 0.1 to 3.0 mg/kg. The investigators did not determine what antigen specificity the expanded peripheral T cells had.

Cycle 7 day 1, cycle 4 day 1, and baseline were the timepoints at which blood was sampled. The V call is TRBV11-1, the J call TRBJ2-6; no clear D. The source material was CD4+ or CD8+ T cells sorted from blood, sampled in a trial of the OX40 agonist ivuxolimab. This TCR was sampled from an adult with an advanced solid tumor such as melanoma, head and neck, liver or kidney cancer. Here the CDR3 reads CASSMISSGANVLTF. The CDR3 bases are TGTGCCAGCAGTATGATCAGCTCTGGGGCCAACGTCCTGACTTTC.